The sequence of this T cell receptor beta chain was determined in a study of T cell responses to AZD1222 COVID-19 vaccine (dated by TCRdb to about 2021). Study-level background: AZD1222 recipients whose second dose came at about 4 weeks and those whose second dose came at about 12 weeks were combined into one group, since spike-specific TCR depth and breadth did not differ between the two schedules. TCR sequencing covered 230 to 250 trial participants: 200 to 220 given two doses of AZD1222 and about 26 given two doses of MenACWY control vaccine. Enrollment into the trials was organized by age into subgroups of 18-55, 56-69 and 70-plus years, and those subgroups contained about 160, 30 and 59 TCR-sequenced participants, respectively.

Results the study describes overall, beyond this receptor: The whole spike protein was spanned by vaccine-associated CD4 TCRs, and dominant responses were seen in regions 160-218 and 743-854. Because no day 14 peak-response samples were available, the repertoires could be characterized only after the peak T cell response. Epitopes outside the regions mutated in the B.1.351 and B.1.1.7 variants were reportedly recognized by nearly half of the unique spike-specific TCRs. The 56-69-year group was small, and its depth increase did not reach significance, likely because of low power. Participants were mostly white British, with more females than males. The authors suggested clonal diversity may have been underestimated. Conclusions about previously exposed vaccinees are limited, since just 6 or 7 AZD1222 recipients were seropositive for SARS-CoV-2 at baseline. A significant rise in spike-specific TCR breadth and depth was observed after two AZD1222 doses relative to day 0 and relative to MenACWY recipients.

CDR1 and CDR2 (MNHEY, SVGAGI) derive from the germline V gene. The V and J ends are trimmed by 6 bases and 6 bases, leaving 15 bases between them. The CDR3 numbers 13 residues from cysteine through phenylalanine. Solely the CDR3 DNA is kept, with 39 bases framed from the first base. As for this clone: No cognate antigen has been identified for it. Per-nucleotide qualities are absent, and no much larger clonotype sits a single base away.

The time point label for this specimen denotes: baseline before first vaccination. Vaccinee samples were obtained from the UK trials COV001 and COV002, which included a single-blind randomized controlled phase 2/3 trial of AZD1222 (ChAdOx1 nCoV-19) in healthy adults. For TCRbeta chain sequencing, PBMC samples were collected from trial participants at day 0 and at day 28 after the second dose. The CDR3 regions of human TCRbeta chains were analyzed by immunosequencing. Processing in the source paper ran as follows. Repertoire TCRs were matched against a reference library of SARS-CoV-2-specific TCRs generated with the MIRA antigen-specificity platform. Breadth was defined as the fraction of unique TCRs that were SARS-CoV-2-associated. Depth was defined as the fraction of total T cells that were SARS-CoV-2-associated. Using the MIRA data, every spike-specific TCR was mapped to the spike region that the TCR reacted to and assigned to either a CD4 or a CD8 class. Log10-transformed breadth and depth values were compared by one-way ANOVA with Sidak's multiple comparisons tests. TCRdb's version of the immuneACCESS table is confined to in-frame rearrangements and falls short of the full clone set. An unresolved V gene accounts for under half of the shortfall where checked; the remainder is of unknown origin. D and trimming come from the DNA, and the V and J calls and clone size come from that table. This sample has tens of thousands of clones in its table, and around 91% of those were observed once. In total, the top ten clones hold around 29% of the sample.

The sample was peripheral blood, taken on day 0 of AZD1222 vaccination. This clonotype originated in an adult in good health. This sequence uses TRBV6-5 and TRBJ2-7, and the D gene may be TRBD1, 6 bases matching. The CDR3: CASRDHRVGEQYF. The DNA is as follows: TGTGCCAGCAGGGACCACAGGGTCGGCGAGCAGTACTTC.